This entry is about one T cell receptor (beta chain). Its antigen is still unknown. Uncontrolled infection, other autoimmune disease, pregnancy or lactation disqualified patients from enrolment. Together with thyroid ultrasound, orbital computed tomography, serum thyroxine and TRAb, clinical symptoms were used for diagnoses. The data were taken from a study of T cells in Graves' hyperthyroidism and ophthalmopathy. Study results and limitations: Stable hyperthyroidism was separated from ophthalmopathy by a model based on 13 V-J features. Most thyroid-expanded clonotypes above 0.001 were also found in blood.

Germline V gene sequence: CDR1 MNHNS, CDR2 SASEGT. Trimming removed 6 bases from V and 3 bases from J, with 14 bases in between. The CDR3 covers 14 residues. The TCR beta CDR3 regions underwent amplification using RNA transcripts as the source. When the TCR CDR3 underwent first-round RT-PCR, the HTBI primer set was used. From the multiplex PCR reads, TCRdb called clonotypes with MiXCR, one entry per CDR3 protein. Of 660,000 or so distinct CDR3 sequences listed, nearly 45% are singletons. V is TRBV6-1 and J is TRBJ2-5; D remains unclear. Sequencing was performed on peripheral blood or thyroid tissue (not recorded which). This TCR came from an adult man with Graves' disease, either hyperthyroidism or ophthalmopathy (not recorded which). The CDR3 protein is CASRQIREKETQYF. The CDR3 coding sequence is TGTGCCAGCAGGCAAATCAGAGAGAAAGAGACCCAGTACTTC.